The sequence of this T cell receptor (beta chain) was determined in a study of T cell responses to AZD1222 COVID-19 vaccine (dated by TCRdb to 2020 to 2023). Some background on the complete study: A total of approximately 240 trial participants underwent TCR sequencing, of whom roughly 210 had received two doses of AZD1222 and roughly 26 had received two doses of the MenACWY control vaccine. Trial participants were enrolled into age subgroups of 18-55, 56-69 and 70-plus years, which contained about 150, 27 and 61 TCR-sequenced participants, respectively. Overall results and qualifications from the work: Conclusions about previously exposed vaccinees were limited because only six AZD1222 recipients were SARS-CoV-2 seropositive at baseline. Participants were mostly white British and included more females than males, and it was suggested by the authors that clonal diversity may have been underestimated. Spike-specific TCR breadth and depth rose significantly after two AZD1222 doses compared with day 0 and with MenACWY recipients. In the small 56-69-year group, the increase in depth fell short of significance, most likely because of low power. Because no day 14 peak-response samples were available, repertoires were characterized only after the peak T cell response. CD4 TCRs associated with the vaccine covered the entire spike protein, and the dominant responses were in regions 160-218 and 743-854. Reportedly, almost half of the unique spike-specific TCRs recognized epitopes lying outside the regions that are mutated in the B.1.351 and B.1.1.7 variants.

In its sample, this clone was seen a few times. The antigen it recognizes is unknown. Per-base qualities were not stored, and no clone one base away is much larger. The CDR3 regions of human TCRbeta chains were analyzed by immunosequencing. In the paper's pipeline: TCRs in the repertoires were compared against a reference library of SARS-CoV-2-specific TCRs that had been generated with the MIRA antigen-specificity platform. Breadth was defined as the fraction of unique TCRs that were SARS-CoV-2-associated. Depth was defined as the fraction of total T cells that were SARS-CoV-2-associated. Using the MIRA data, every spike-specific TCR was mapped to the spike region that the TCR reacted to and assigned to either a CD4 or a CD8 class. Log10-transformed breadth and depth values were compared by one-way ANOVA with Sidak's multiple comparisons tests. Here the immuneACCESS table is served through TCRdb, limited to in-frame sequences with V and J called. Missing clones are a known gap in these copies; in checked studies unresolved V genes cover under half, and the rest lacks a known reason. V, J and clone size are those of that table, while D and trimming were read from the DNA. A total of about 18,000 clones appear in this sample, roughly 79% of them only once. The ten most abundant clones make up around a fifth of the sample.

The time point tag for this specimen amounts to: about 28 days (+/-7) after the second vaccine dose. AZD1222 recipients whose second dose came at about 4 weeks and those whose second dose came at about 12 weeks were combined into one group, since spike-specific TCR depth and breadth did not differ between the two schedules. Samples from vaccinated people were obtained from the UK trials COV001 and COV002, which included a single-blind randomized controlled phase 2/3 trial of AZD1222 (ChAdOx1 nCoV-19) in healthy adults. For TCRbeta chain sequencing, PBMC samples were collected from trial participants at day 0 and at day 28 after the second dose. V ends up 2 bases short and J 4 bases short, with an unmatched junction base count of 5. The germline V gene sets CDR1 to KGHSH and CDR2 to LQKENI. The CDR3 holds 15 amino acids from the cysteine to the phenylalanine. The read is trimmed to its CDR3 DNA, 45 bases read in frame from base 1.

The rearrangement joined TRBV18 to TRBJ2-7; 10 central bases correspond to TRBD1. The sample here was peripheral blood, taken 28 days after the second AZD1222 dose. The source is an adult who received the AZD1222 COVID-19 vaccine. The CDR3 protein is CASSPRTGGVYEQYF. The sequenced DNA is TGTGCCAGCTCACCAAGGACAGGGGGGGTTTACGAGCAGTACTTC.